This T cell receptor (beta chain) originates from a study of OX40 agonist ivuxolimab in advanced cancers. Study summary: A mean age of approximately 60 years, range roughly 20 to 85, was recorded, and about 83% were male.

This clone appeared a few times. Per germline, CDR1 LNHDA and CDR2 SQIVND (reference sequence). The V and J ends lost 6 bases and 4 bases, in that order; junction bases with no gene match: 2. The CDR3 runs to 13 residues. Generated by immunoSEQ multiplex PCR, the TCRdb table keeps only in-frame clones and is missing some. The sample consists of over 55,000 clones, around 83% of them appearing once. This specimen consisted of CD4+ or CD8+ T cells sorted from blood, obtained in a trial of the OX40 agonist ivuxolimab. The sequence was obtained from an adult with an advanced solid tumor such as melanoma, head and neck, liver or kidney cancer. J is TRBJ1-1 and V is TRBV19; 10 bases are a match to TRBD1. In nucleotides, the CDR3 is TGTGCCAGTAGCCGGACAGGGGGCACTGAAGCTTTCTTT. It codes for CASSRTGGTEAFF.